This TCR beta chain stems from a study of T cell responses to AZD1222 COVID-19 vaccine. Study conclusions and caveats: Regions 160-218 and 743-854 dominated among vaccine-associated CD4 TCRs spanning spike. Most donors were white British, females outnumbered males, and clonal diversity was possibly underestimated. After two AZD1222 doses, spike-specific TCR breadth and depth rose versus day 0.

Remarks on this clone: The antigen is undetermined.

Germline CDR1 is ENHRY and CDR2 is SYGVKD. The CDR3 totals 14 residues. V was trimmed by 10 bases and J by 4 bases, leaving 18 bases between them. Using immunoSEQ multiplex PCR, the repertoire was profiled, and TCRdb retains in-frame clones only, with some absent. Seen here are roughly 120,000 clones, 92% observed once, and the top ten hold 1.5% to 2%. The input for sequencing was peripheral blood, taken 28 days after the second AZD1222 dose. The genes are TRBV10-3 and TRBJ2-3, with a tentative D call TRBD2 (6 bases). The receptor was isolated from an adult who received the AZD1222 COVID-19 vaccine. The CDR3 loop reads CATMGGRGPDTQYF. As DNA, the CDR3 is TGTGCCACCATGGGGGGTAGGGGCCCAGATACGCAGTATTTT.